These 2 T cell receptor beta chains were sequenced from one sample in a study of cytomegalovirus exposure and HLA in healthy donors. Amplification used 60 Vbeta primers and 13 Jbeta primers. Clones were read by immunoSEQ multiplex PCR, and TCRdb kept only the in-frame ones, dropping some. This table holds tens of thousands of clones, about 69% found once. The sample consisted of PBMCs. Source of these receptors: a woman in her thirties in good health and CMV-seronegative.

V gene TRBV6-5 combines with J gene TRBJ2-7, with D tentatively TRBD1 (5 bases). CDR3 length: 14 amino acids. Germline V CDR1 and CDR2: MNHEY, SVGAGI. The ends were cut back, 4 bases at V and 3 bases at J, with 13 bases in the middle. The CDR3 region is CASSSFTGNYEQYF. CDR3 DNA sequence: TGTGCCAGCAGTTCATTTACAGGAAACTACGAGCAGTACTTC.

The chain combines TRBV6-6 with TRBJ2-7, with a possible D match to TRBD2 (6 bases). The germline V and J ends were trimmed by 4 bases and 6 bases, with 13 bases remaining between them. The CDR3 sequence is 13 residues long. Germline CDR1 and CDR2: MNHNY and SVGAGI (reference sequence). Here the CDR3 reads CASSLPQGGEQYV. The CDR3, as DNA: TGTGCCAGCAGTTTACCTCAGGGAGGCGAGCAGTACGTC.